This T cell receptor (beta chain) came from a study of cytomegalovirus exposure and HLA in healthy donors. Regarding the study as a whole: Across donors, presence/absence analyses took sequencing depth to be roughly uniform.

With 60 Vbeta and 13 Jbeta primers, the PCR was carried out. Measured with immunoSEQ multiplex PCR; TCRdb has only the in-frame clones, and not every one. The sample has approximately 150,000 clones; roughly 76% are singletons. As regards this clone: The antigen is unknown.

V shed 5 bases and J 7 bases; nucleotides not matched to a gene: 8. The germline gives CDR1 KGHSH, CDR2 LQKENI. The CDR3 length is 13 residues. The source of this sequence is a woman aged 30 to 39 in good health and CMV-seronegative. J is TRBJ2-7 and V is TRBV18, with 7 positions matching TRBD1. Source material: PBMCs. CDR3 in DNA: TGTGCCAGCTCATCAACTACAGGGGCTGAGCAGTACTTC. This translates into CASSSTTGAEQYF.